This T cell receptor beta chain was sequenced for a study of vaccination and CD4 T cells after COVID-19. Cultured CD4+ T-cell DNA underwent Oncomine TCR Beta short-read sequencing. TCRdb reprocessed the PCR reads via MiXCR and lists one record per CDR3 protein. The data contain thousands of distinct CDR3 sequences, under 50% of them singletons. Treatment given: roughly nine-day PBMC culture with coronavirus spike peptide pools or control peptides (ViraFEST assay). Those CD4+ T cells from the unexposed donor predate the COVID-19 pandemic (2011-2018). The germline CDR1 and CDR2 sequences are DFQATT and SNEGSKA (reference sequence). V lost 6 bases and J lost 3; bases outside the gene matches: 8. The CDR3 runs to 15 residues. A few counts support this clonotype. The antigen remains undetermined.

This chain links TRBV20-1 with TRBJ1-5, with 10 bases that match TRBD1. The sequenced sample was CD4+ T cells from blood, cultured in vitro. This sequence originates from a human donor in good health. The CDR3 DNA reads TGCAGTGCCACGACAGGGGGCGGCTTCAATCAGCCCCAGCATTTT. It codes for CSATTGGGFNQPQHF.